This T cell receptor beta chain was sequenced during a study of blood T cell repertoires in COVID-19 (dated by TCRdb to 2018 to 2020). Describing the broader study: Recovered participants in ImmuneRACE Cohort 3 were defined as having two consecutive negative NP/OP PCR tests, clearance from a healthcare professional, or resolution of symptoms. Samples from collaborators originated in the United States, Italy and Spain and spanned both the acute and convalescent phases of COVID-19. Sample metadata almost always included a de-identified subject ID, COVID-19 status, age in years and sex. A freely available public database, intended as a resource for researchers studying the immune response to SARS-CoV-2, is where the repertoires were released. The material from the prospective study consisted of cDNA or gDNA derived from T cells, B-cell-depleted T cells, or PBMCs. The samples were drawn from the first 160 participants of the ongoing ImmuneRACE study and from 1,254 subjects provided by 6 global collaborators. Where HLA class I and class II types were available, the types were taken from metadata supplied by the sample provider, not from assay-based typing. Subjects who had been exposed to COVID-19, were actively infected with it, or had recovered from it provided the deeply sampled blood TCRbeta repertoires that made up the dataset.

TCRbeta CDR3 regions were amplified from genomic DNA by means of the immunoSEQ Assay, a bias-controlled multiplex PCR. Regarding the original processing steps: The number of nucleated cells in each sample was estimated from the amplification of reference gene primers within the assay. To quantify the absolute abundance of each unique TCRbeta CDR3 rearrangement, sequence reads were collapsed and filtered. For each sample, productive Simpson clonality was calculated as the square root of Simpson's diversity index across productive rearrangements. TCRdb holds this immuneACCESS table with in-frame rearrangements only. Some clones are missing; in checked studies, unresolved V genes explain under half, and the rest has no known cause. The V and J calls and clone size come from that table; D and trimming were worked out from the DNA. The sample yields about 400,000 clones; roughly 86% were counted once. Approximately 1.9% of the sample rests with the top ten.

CDR1 is given as KGHSH and CDR2 as LQKENI, both from the germline V gene. The CDR3 runs 15 residues from the cysteine to the phenylalanine. Only CDR3 DNA is held: 45 bases, read in frame from base 1. Trimmed from V: 3 bases; trimmed from J: 5 bases; junction bases lacking a gene match: 8. The full study reports these points: The quantity of clinical and demographic metadata differed by source and by participant and was supplied without curation.

Enrolling through a virtual design, the prospective study's participants ranged in age from about 18 to 100 years and lived across some 23 United States geographic areas. In the prospective study, cohorts were assigned on the basis of participant-reported clinical history obtained from a screening survey and a study questionnaire. In the prospective study, whole blood, serum and a nasopharyngeal or oropharyngeal swab were collected from each participant by mobile phlebotomists. Prospective study participants could optionally give additional blood draws and questionnaires over an approximately two-month period. Before DNA extraction, blood samples from the prospective study were shipped at room temperature or frozen. A remark on this clone: It lacks a known antigen. The record has no base qualities; no much larger clone is one base away.

Rearrangement joined TRBV18 to TRBJ1-2, and 8 junctional nucleotides match TRBD1. The origin of this receptor is a man aged 35 to 55 in a cohort exposed to, infected with or recovered from COVID-19 (not recorded which). What was sequenced was PBMCs or T cells enriched from blood (not recorded which). The CDR3: CASSPSGTGSYGYTF. The nucleotide sequence is TGTGCCAGCTCACCCTCCGGGACAGGATCATATGGCTACACCTTC.